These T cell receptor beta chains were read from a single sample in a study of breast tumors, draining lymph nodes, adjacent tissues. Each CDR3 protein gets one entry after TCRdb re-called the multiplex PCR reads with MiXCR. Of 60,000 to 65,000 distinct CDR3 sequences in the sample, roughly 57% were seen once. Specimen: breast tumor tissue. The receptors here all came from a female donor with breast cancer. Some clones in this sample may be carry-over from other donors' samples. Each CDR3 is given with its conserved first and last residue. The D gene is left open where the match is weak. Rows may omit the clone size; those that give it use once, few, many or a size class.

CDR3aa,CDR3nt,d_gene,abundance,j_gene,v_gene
CASSFRGTGIWADTQYF,TGTGCCAGCAGTTTCAGGGGGACAGGGATTTGGGCAGATACGCAGTATTTT,TRBD1,many,TRBJ2-3,TRBV27
CAPSRGMNGEAFF,TGCGCCCCCTCCCGCGGAATGAATGGAGAGGCTTTCTTT,.,once,TRBJ1-1,TRBV10-2
CASSYEGIPQPQHF,TGTGCCAGCAGTTACGAAGGGATTCCTCAGCCCCAGCATTTT,.,many,TRBJ1-5,TRBV6-2/TRBV6-3
CASGRPYEQYF,TGTGCCAGCGGGAGGCCGTACGAGCAGTACTTC,.,.,TRBJ2-7,TRBV2
CSAIRDKLFF,TGCAGTGCCATCCGGGACAAACTGTTTTTT,.,.,TRBJ1-4,TRBV20-1
CASSLDGGRGEQYF,TGTGCCAGCAGCTTAGACGGGGGCCGGGGCGAGCAGTACTTC,.,.,TRBJ2-7,TRBV7-2
CASSYMTGVRETQYF,TGTGCCAGCAGTTACATGACAGGGGTGCGTGAGACCCAGTACTTC,TRBD1,once,TRBJ2-5,TRBV7-2
CASSLTGMNTEAFF,TGTGCCAGCAGCTTAACAGGGATGAACACTGAAGCTTTCTTT,.,many,TRBJ1-1,TRBV7-2
CASSLNPLQGGETQYF,TGCGCCAGCAGCTTGAACCCCCTACAGGGTGGAGAGACCCAGTACTTC,.,many,TRBJ2-5,TRBV5-1
CASSRARDLYTDTQYF,TGTGCTAGCAGCCGGGCGCGGGACTTATACACAGATACGCAGTATTTT,.,.,TRBJ2-3,TRBV7-7
CASRGRTGTNVLTF,TGTGCCAGCAGAGGTAGGACAGGCACCAACGTCCTGACTTTC,TRBD1,.,TRBJ2-6,TRBV28
CSARSASGGAGETQYF,TGCAGTGCTAGATCGGCTAGCGGGGGGGCCGGCGAGACCCAGTACTTC,TRBD2,.,TRBJ2-5,TRBV20-1
CASSLTGPQHF,TGTGCCAGCAGTTTAACGGGACCCCAGCATTTT,.,.,TRBJ1-5,TRBV12-3/TRBV12-4
CATSDGTVEETQYF,TGTGCCACCAGTGATGGGACCGTTGAAGAGACCCAGTACTTC,.,many,TRBJ2-5,TRBV24-1
CASSPGPSTGELFF,TGTGCCAGCAGTCCGGGGCCCAGCACCGGGGAGCTGTTTTTT,.,.,TRBJ2-2,TRBV6-6
CSARDYVGEDEQFF,TGCAGTGCTAGAGACTACGTAGGGGAGGATGAGCAGTTCTTC,.,.,TRBJ2-1,TRBV20-1
CASSLGGYTDTQYF,TGTGCCAGCAGCTTAGGAGGATACACAGATACGCAGTATTTT,.,.,TRBJ2-3,TRBV7-4
CASILSGTSTDTQYF,TGTGCCAGCATCCTCAGCGGGACCAGCACAGATACGCAGTATTTT,TRBD2,many,TRBJ2-3,TRBV6-2/TRBV6-3
CASSYSQGRNTEAFF,TGTGCCAGCAGTTACTCGCAGGGTAGAAACACTGAAGCTTTCTTT,.,.,TRBJ1-1,TRBV6-6
CASSLAGSGETQYF,TGTGCTAGCAGCTTAGCCGGGAGCGGGGAGACCCAGTACTTC,.,few,TRBJ2-5,TRBV7-7
CASSIQAGDQPQHF,TGTGCCAGTAGTATTCAGGCGGGTGATCAGCCCCAGCATTTT,.,.,TRBJ1-5,TRBV19
CSASKGQGYNEQFF,TGCAGTGCTAGTAAGGGACAGGGGTACAATGAGCAGTTCTTC,TRBD1,many,TRBJ2-1,TRBV20-1
CASSLARAEQFF,TGCGCCAGCAGCTTGGCGAGGGCTGAGCAGTTCTTC,.,.,TRBJ2-1,TRBV5-1
CASSQDTAPRGTQYF,TGTGCCAGCAGCCAAGACACAGCTCCCCGGGGGACCCAGTACTTC,.,.,TRBJ2-5,TRBV5-6
CASSQDNGKLFF,TGCGCCAGCAGCCAAGATAATGGAAAACTGTTTTTT,.,.,TRBJ1-4,TRBV4-1
CSASNSQGRGYTF,TGCAGTGCTAGCAATAGCCAGGGCCGTGGCTACACCTTC,.,.,TRBJ1-2,TRBV20-1
CASSLTESGAASSYEQYF,TGTGCCAGCAGCCTCACAGAGAGTGGGGCGGCTAGCTCCTACGAGCAGTACTTC,.,once,TRBJ2-7,TRBV14
CASRSTGGVYEKLFF,TGTGCCAGCAGATCGACAGGGGGAGTATACGAAAAACTGTTTTTT,TRBD1,.,TRBJ1-4,TRBV2
CASRTSGSSEQYF,TGTGCCAGCCGGACTAGCGGGAGTTCCGAGCAGTACTTC,TRBD2,.,TRBJ2-7,TRBV6-5
CASSLDNSRTGGHEQYF,TGTGCCAGCAGCTTAGATAATTCCAGGACAGGGGGCCACGAGCAGTACTTC,TRBD1,.,TRBJ2-7,TRBV11-2
CASSFFGQGTAEAFF,TGCGCCAGCAGCTTCTTCGGACAGGGGACTGCTGAAGCTTTCTTT,TRBD1,.,TRBJ1-1,TRBV5-1
CASSLTASGDQPQHF,TGTGCCAGCAGCTTAACGGCTAGCGGGGATCAGCCCCAGCATTTT,.,.,TRBJ1-5,TRBV7-3
CASSPGTGANTGELFF,TGCGCCAGCAGCCCCGGGACAGGGGCGAACACCGGGGAGCTGTTTTTT,TRBD1,.,TRBJ2-2,TRBV5-1
CSADVAGSGLNEQFF,TGCAGTGCCGACGTAGCGGGGTCAGGGCTAAATGAGCAGTTCTTC,TRBD2,many,TRBJ2-1,TRBV20-1
CASNYNGRDTDTQYF,TGTGCCAGCAACTACAATGGTAGGGACACAGATACGCAGTATTTT,.,medium-sized,TRBJ2-3,TRBV9
CSARDGAGGQGTGELFF,TGCAGTGCTAGAGATGGAGCGGGGGGGCAGGGCACCGGGGAGCTGTTTTTT,TRBD2,.,TRBJ2-2,TRBV20-1
CASSFGAVDTQYF,TGTGCCAGCAGTTTTGGGGCCGTGGATACGCAGTATTTT,.,.,TRBJ2-3,TRBV12-3/TRBV12-4
CASSPPGLALNEQFF,TGTGCCAGCTCACCCCCGGGACTAGCACTCAATGAGCAGTTCTTC,TRBD2,many,TRBJ2-1,TRBV18
CASSARASGGGDTQYF,TGTGCCAGCAGTGCTAGGGCTAGCGGGGGGGGAGATACGCAGTATTTT,TRBD2,.,TRBJ2-3,TRBV7-9
CASSLGLQALGGGYTF,TGTGCCAGCAGCTTAGGCCTTCAGGCCCTGGGAGGGGGCTACACCTTC,.,many,TRBJ1-2,TRBV7-8
CASSLDLSVTYGYTF,TGTGCCAGCAGCTTAGATTTGTCGGTAACCTATGGCTACACCTTC,.,.,TRBJ1-2,TRBV7-9
CASSYRDNRPQHF,TGTGCCAGCAGTTATAGAGACAATCGGCCCCAGCATTTT,.,many,TRBJ1-5,TRBV6-2/TRBV6-3
CASSFYTDLGGYTF,TGTGCCAGCAGCTTTTATACAGACTTAGGAGGCTACACCTTC,.,.,TRBJ1-2,TRBV5-5
CASRRSGYTF,TGTGCCAGCAGACGGTCAGGCTACACCTTC,.,.,TRBJ1-2,TRBV6-1
CASNSDGARTDTQYF,TGTGCCAGCAACTCGGACGGGGCTAGGACAGATACGCAGTATTTT,.,.,TRBJ2-3,TRBV7-2
CASSIDNSPVRF,TGTGCCAGCAGCATAGACAATTCCCCCGTCCGCTTT,.,.,TRBJ1-6,TRBV9
CASSPRTVYNSPLHF,TGTGCCAGCAGTCCGCGGACGGTGTATAATTCACCCCTCCACTTT,.,many,TRBJ1-6,TRBV27
CSVEEPPHEQFF,TGCAGCGTGGAGGAACCACCACATGAGCAGTTCTTC,.,once,TRBJ2-1,TRBV29-1
CASLIASSYNEQFF,TGTGCCAGCCTTATAGCGTCTTCCTACAATGAGCAGTTCTTC,.,.,TRBJ2-1,TRBV2
CASARVAEQYF,TGTGCCAGCGCCAGGGTGGCGGAGCAGTACTTC,.,many,TRBJ2-7,TRBV2
CSARDDNQETQYF,TGCAGTGCTAGAGATGACAACCAAGAGACCCAGTACTTC,.,many,TRBJ2-5,TRBV20-1